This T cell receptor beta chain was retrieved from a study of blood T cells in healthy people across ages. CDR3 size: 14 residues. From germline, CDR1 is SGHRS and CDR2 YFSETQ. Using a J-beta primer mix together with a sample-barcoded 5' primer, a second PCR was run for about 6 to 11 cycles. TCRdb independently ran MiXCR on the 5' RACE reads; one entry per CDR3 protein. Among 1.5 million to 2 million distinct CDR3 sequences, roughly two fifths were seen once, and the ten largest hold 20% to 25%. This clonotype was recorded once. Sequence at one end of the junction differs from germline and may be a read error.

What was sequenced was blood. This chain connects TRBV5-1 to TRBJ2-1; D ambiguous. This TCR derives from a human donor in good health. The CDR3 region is CAGSLDVRNNEQFF. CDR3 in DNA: TGCGCCGGCAGCTTGGATGTTAGGAACAATGAGCAGTTCTTC.